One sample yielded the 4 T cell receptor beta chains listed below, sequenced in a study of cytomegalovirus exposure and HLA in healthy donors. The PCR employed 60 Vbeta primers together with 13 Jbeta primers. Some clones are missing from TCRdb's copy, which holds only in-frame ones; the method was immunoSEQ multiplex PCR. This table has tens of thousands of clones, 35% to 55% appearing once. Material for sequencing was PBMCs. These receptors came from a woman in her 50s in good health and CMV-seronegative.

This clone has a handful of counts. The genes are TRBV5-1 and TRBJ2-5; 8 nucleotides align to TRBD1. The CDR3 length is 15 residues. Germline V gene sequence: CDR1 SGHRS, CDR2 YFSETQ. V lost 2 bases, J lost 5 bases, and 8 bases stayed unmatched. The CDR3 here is CASSLGQGVKETQYF. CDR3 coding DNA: TGCGCCAGCAGCTTAGGACAGGGAGTGAAGGAGACCCAGTACTTC.

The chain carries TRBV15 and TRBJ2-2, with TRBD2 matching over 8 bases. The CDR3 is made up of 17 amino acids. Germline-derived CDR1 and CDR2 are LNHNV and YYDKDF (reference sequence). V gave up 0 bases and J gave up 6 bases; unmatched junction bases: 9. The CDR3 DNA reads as TGTGCCACCAGCAGAGATCGGGGGCGGGGGGCTGCCGGGGAGCTGTTTTTT. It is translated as CATSRDRGRGAAGELFF.

The CDR3 is CASSGMGASSYEQYF. The CDR3 region has the DNA TGTGCCAGCAGCGGGATGGGGGCCTCCTCCTACGAGCAGTACTTC. The chain is built from TRBV11-2 and TRBJ2-7; TRBD1 is a possible D gene (6 bases). This CDR3 spans 15 amino acids. The V and J ends lost 5 bases and 0 bases respectively, with 14 bases between them. Germline V lookup: CDR1 SGHAT, CDR2 FQNNGV.

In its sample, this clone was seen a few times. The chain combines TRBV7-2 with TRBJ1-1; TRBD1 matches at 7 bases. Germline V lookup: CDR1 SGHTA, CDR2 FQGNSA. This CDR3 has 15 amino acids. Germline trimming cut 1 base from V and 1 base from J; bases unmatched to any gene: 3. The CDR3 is CASSLVTGANTEAFF. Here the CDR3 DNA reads TGTGCCAGCAGCTTAGTTACAGGGGCGAACACTGAAGCTTTCTTT.